This T cell receptor (beta chain) was identified during a study of T cell responses to AZD1222 COVID-19 vaccine. Study observations and caveats: Baseline serostatus was positive in only six AZD1222 recipients. Clonal diversity was possibly underestimated, and white British individuals and females predominated among donors.

As regards this clone: Its antigen remains unknown.

Here immunoSEQ multiplex PCR was the method, and the copy in TCRdb shows in-frame clones only, minus some. Here the sample spans 150,000 to 200,000 clones, 88% being singletons. The sequence came from an adult who received the AZD1222 COVID-19 vaccine. Sample: peripheral blood, taken 28 days after the second AZD1222 dose.

The CDR3 protein is CASSLRGDGYTF. The CDR3 coding sequence is TGCGCCAGCAGCTTAAGAGGTGATGGCTACACCTTC. The genes are TRBV5-1 and TRBJ1-2; D unresolved. The CDR3 length is 12 residues. CDR1 is SGHRS and CDR2 is YFSETQ in the germline V gene. Deletions cut 2 bases from V and 6 bases from J, with 8 bases between. The variable domain in full, with the rest retrieved from reference TRBV5-1 and TRBJ1-2, is KAGVTQTPRYLIKTRGQQVTLSCSPISGHRSVSWYQQTPGQGLQFLFEYFSETQRNKGNFPGRFSGRQFSNSRSEMNVSTLELGDSALYLCASSLRGDGYTFGSGTRLTVV.